This T cell receptor beta chain was recorded in a study of blood T cell repertoires in COVID-19. CDR3 size: 11 residues. From germline, CDR1 is SQVTM and CDR2 ANQGSEA. The V gene lost 2 bases and the J gene lost 3 bases, with 4 bases spanning the gap. Measured with immunoSEQ multiplex PCR; TCRdb has only the in-frame clones, and not every one. This table holds hundreds of thousands of clones, over 75% found once. Participant ages covered roughly 18 to 89 years across 24 US areas. Participants' own reports of clinical history determined their cohort assignment. Recovered status applied to Cohort 3 donors who had two consecutive negative PCRs. It also applied to those with clearance or with symptom resolution.

The sequence came from a woman aged 40-49 years who had recovered from COVID-19. The specimen sequenced was PBMCs or T cells enriched from blood (not recorded which). The rearrangement links TRBV29-1 to TRBJ1-2; D unclear. The CDR3 nucleotides are TGCAGCGTTGAACTTTACTATGGCTACACCTTC. Protein sequence: CSVELYYGYTF.